This section outlines one T cell receptor (beta chain) sequence together with its context. Its antigen is still unknown. The input lacks base qualities; no much larger clone sits a single base away. The CDR3 holds 11 amino acids from the cysteine to the phenylalanine. Just the 33-base CDR3 DNA is kept, in frame starting at base 1. From a lookup of the germline V gene, CDR1 and CDR2 are MDHEN and SYDVKM. The junction shows trimming of 8 bases on V and 10 bases on J, plus 14 bases between the germline ends. These data come from a study of blood T cell repertoires in COVID-19 (dated by TCRdb to about 2020). Background for the entire study: Samples from collaborators originated in the United States, Italy and Spain and spanned both the acute and convalescent phases of COVID-19. The material from the prospective study consisted of cDNA or gDNA derived from T cells, B-cell-depleted T cells, or PBMCs. The dataset comprised deeply sampled blood TCRbeta repertoires from subjects exposed to, actively infected with, or recovered from COVID-19. A freely available public database, intended as a resource for researchers studying the immune response to SARS-CoV-2, is where the repertoires were released. Samples came from the ongoing ImmuneRACE study (first 160 participants) plus 1,254 subjects from 6 global collaborators. The sample metadata nearly always contained a de-identified subject ID, COVID-19 status, age in years and sex. Where available, HLA class I and class II types were taken from metadata supplied by the sample provider and were not determined by assay-based typing. General study outcomes and caveats: The amount of clinical and demographic metadata varied by source and participant and was provided uncurated.

Collaborating institutions collected whole blood in K2EDTA tubes following their own protocols. For TCRbeta analysis, collaborators shipped samples as frozen whole blood, isolated PBMCs, or DNA extracted from either of those sample types. TCRbeta CDR3 regions were amplified from genomic DNA by means of the immunoSEQ Assay, a bias-controlled multiplex PCR. On the authors' methods: Within the assay, amplification of reference gene primers was used to estimate how many nucleated cells each sample contained. To quantify the absolute abundance of each unique TCRbeta CDR3 rearrangement, sequence reads were collapsed and filtered. For each sample, productive Simpson clonality was calculated by taking the square root of Simpson's diversity index across productive rearrangements. The source is immuneACCESS, and TCRdb retained only in-frame sequences with V and J called. Part of the clones is not carried over; for the studies checked, unresolved V genes explain less than half of this, and the remainder is unexplained. The V and J calls and clone size are taken from that table; D and trimming were inferred from the DNA. The sample has some 100,000 clones on record, around three quarters of them singletons. The top ten clones comprise about 4.5% of the sample.

The source of this sequence is a human donor in a cohort sampled during active or convalescent COVID-19. This chain joins TRBV28 to TRBJ1-1, with a weak D call of TRBD1 (6 bases match). Material for sequencing was peripheral blood. CDR3 region: CASAWGGPAFF. The nucleotide sequence is given as TGTGCCAGCGCCTGGGGGGGGCCAGCTTTCTTT.